Below are 31 T cell receptor beta chains sequenced from a single sample in a study of shared clonotypes between healthy human individuals. Data came from immunoSEQ multiplex PCR; TCRdb stores just in-frame clones and leaves some out. The profile shows a few million clones, roughly 93% of them singletons. Sequencing was carried out using naive CD4+ T cells from PBMCs. This sample's subset: CD45RA+ positively selected. Every receptor here comes from a man aged 18 to 30 in good health. Some clones in this sample may be carry-over from other donors' samples.

The V call is TRBV4-1, the J call TRBJ2-6, with TRBD1 as a possible D gene (6 bases). The germline V gene has CDR1 MGHRA and CDR2 YSYEKL. With 2 bases removed from V and 1 base from J, the gap between germline ends came to 21 bases. The CDR3 has 20 residues. The CDR3 DNA reads TGCGCCAGCAGCCAATCTACCCGCGCCGGGACAAGATCTGGGGCCAACGTCCTGACTTTC. Protein sequence: CASSQSTRAGTRSGANVLTF.

This chain uses TRBV5-8 with TRBJ2-5; TRBD2 aligns across 8 bases. The CDR3 covers 17 residues. The germline CDR1 and CDR2 sequences are SGHTS and YDEGEE. With V trimmed by 0 bases and J by 4 bases, 11 bases remained unmatched. The chain's CDR3 is CASSLAGGTARGETQYF. The CDR3 DNA reads as TGTGCCAGCAGCTTGGCGGGAGGGACGGCGCGCGGAGAGACCCAGTACTTC.

As to this clone: The same CDR3 can be traced to other DNA sequences in this sample. The chain is built from TRBV2 and TRBJ2-5; D may be TRBD1 or TRBD2 (5 bases each). This CDR3 region has 12 residues. The V gene lost 4 bases and the J gene lost 5 bases, with 8 bases spanning the gap. Germline V gene sequence: CDR1 SNHLY, CDR2 FYNNEI. DNA of the CDR3: TGTGCCAGCAGTGGGGGACGGGAGACCCAGTACTTC. This translates into CASSGGRETQYF.

The chain has TRBV19 and TRBJ1-6; D unresolved. CDR3 length equals 13 residues. Per the germline V gene, CDR1 is LNHDA and CDR2 is SQIVND (reference sequence). Trimming shortened V by 7 bases and J by 9 bases, and 13 bases separated the two germline ends. CDR3 coding DNA: TGTGCCAGTACCTATTCCCAACGTTCACCCCTCCACTTT. Translating gives CASTYSQRSPLHF. The whole variable domain, filled in from reference TRBV19 and TRBJ1-6, reads DGGITQSPKYLFRKEGQNVTLSCEQNLNHDAMYWYRQDPGQGLRLIYYSQIVNDFQKGDIAEGYSVSREKKESFPLTVTSAQKNPTAFYLCASTYSQRSPLHFGNGTRLTVT.

This rearrangement joins TRBV14 to TRBJ2-1, with D possibly being TRBD1 or TRBD2 (5 bases each). This CDR3 spans 15 amino acids. The V gene lost 1 base and the J gene lost 12 bases, with 19 bases spanning the gap. In germline, CDR1 is SGHDN, CDR2 FVKESK. The CDR3 region is CASSQGGSTMSVQFF. CDR3 nucleotide sequence: TGTGCCAGCAGCCAAGGGGGGTCCACAATGTCCGTGCAGTTCTTC.

This clone was seen more than once but under ten times. The rearrangement uses TRBV29-1 and TRBJ1-1; 7 bases line up with TRBD1. Trimming cost V 5 bases and J 0 bases; bases outside gene matches: 3. This CDR3 is built from 13 residues. Germline V gene sequence: CDR1 SQVTM, CDR2 ANQGSEA. The CDR3 is CSVTQGMNTEAFF. The CDR3 DNA follows: TGCAGCGTTACACAGGGGATGAACACTGAAGCTTTCTTT. Together with reference TRBV29-1 and TRBJ1-1, the CDR3 gives the full variable domain: SAVISQKPSRDICQRGTSLTIQCQVDSQVTMMFWYRQQPGQSLTLIATANQGSEATYESGFVIDKFPISRPNLTFSTLTVSNMSPEDSSIYLCSVTQGMNTEAFFGQGTRLTVV.

The V gene is TRBV30, the J gene TRBJ2-7, with 15 nucleotides matching TRBD2. Germline V lookup: CDR1 GTSNPN, CDR2 SVGIG (reference sequence). CDR3 length: 15 residues. V trimming: 5 bases; J trimming: 6 bases; junction bases outside the gene matches: 8. CDR3 nucleotide sequence: TGTGCCTGGGGACTAGCGGGAGGGTATCCTTCCGAGCAGTACTTC. It translates to CAWGLAGGYPSEQYF.

This chain connects TRBV7-3 to TRBJ2-5; 8 positions match TRBD1. Germline V lookup: CDR1 SGHTA, CDR2 FQGTGA. V lost 2 bases to trimming and J lost 3 bases; unmatched junction nucleotides: 23. This CDR3 spans 21 amino acids. DNA of the CDR3: TGTGCCAGCAGCTTATTAGGGTGGGTGACAGGGGTGCAGCGGGTAAAAGAGACCCAGTACTTC. Translated: CASSLLGWVTGVQRVKETQYF.

This chain joins TRBV7-9 and TRBJ2-7; D unresolved. CDR3 length: 14 amino acids. Trimming pared 1 base from V and 7 bases from J, leaving 14 bases between. Germline CDR1 SEHNR, CDR2 FQNEAQ (reference sequence). CDR3 sequence: CASSLDPAAKEQYF. DNA for the CDR3: TGTGCCAGCAGCTTAGATCCAGCTGCGAAGGAGCAGTACTTC.

This chain connects TRBV19 to TRBJ2-1; 8 bases line up with TRBD2. CDR3 length: 16 residues. CDR1 and CDR2 from the germline V gene are LNHDA and SQIVND (reference sequence). The V and J ends lost 8 bases and 3 bases, in that order; junction bases with no gene match: 12. The CDR3 loop is CASLGGGGRIYNEQFF. The CDR3 nucleotides read TGTGCCAGTCTGGGGGGAGGCGGGAGGATCTACAATGAGCAGTTCTTC.

The gene calls are TRBV19 and TRBJ2-3; TRBD2 aligns across 10 bases. Germline V gene lookup returns CDR1 LNHDA and CDR2 SQIVND (reference sequence). The J segment lost 4 bases and the V segment lost 5 bases, leaving 9 bases of the junction unmatched. The CDR3 has 16 residues. The CDR3 reads CASSPTNLAGADTQYF. In nucleotides, the CDR3 is TGTGCCAGTAGTCCCACCAATCTAGCGGGGGCAGATACGCAGTATTTT.

The V gene is TRBV30, the J gene TRBJ2-1; 9 bases fit TRBD2. The CDR3 is 15 amino acids. Germline V gene sequence: CDR1 GTSNPN, CDR2 SVGIG (reference sequence). V dropped 4 bases and J dropped 1; count of bases not matched to a gene: 5. This CDR3 reads CAWTKSGRSYNEQFF. The CDR3 region has the DNA TGTGCCTGGACCAAAAGCGGGAGGTCCTACAATGAGCAGTTCTTC.

The chain carries TRBV7-9 and TRBJ2-7; 9 bases are a match to TRBD2. Germline lookup yields CDR1 SEHNR and CDR2 FQNEAQ (reference sequence). V gave up 5 bases and J gave up 5 bases; unmatched junction bases: 13. The CDR3 has 16 residues. This chain's CDR3 is CASSRRALAGTDEQYF. CDR3 nucleotide sequence: TGTGCCAGCAGCAGGAGGGCGCTAGCGGGAACGGACGAGCAGTACTTC.

Concerning this clone: This sample includes further DNA sequences coding for the same CDR3. The rearrangement links TRBV29-1 to TRBJ1-1; the D gene is possibly TRBD1 (5 bases). This CDR3 contains 12 residues. Germline CDR1 is SQVTM and CDR2 is ANQGSEA. V gave up 5 bases and J gave up 1 base, with 8 bases separating them. The CDR3 nucleotides are TGCAGCGTTACAGACAGGAACACTGAAGCTTTCTTT. Translating gives CSVTDRNTEAFF.

The rearrangement joins TRBV14 to TRBJ1-2; D is unresolved. Germline CDR1 and CDR2: SGHDN and FVKESK. The ends were cut back, 4 bases at V and 1 base at J, with 13 bases in the middle. CDR3 size: 15 residues. CDR3 DNA: TGTGCCAGCAGCCGACTATATCAGGATAACTATGGCTACACCTTC. Translated, it gives CASSRLYQDNYGYTF.

The V and J genes are TRBV7-3 and TRBJ2-2; 7 positions agree with TRBD1. From germline, CDR1 is SGHTA and CDR2 FQGTGA. The CDR3 contains 15 residues. The junction had 7 bases not matched to a gene; V was cut back by 4 bases and J by 5 bases. CDR3 in DNA: TGTGCCAGCAGCTCTCAACAGGGGTCTACCGGGGAGCTGTTTTTT. Translation gives CASSSQQGSTGELFF.

The chain joins TRBV7-2 to TRBJ2-2; D possibly corresponds to TRBD2 (6 bases). Deletions cut 5 bases from V and 6 bases from J, with 13 bases between. This CDR3 is built from 14 residues. Germline V gene sequence: CDR1 SGHTA, CDR2 FQGNSA. CDR3 nucleotide sequence: TGTGCCAGCAGCGCGAGTCGACTAGCCGGGGAGCTGTTTTTT. Its translation is CASSASRLAGELFF.

This clone came up once. The V gene is TRBV5-4, the J gene TRBJ2-1, with D hard to call. The germline gives CDR1 SGHNT, CDR2 YYREEE (reference sequence). This CDR3 is 13 amino acids long. Trimming cost V 3 bases and J 10 bases, with 14 bases left between them. The CDR3 nucleotides are TGTGCCAGCAGCTCAATAGGGCCAAAGGAGCAGTTCTTC. This gives the protein CASSSIGPKEQFF. The full variable domain, in which reference TRBV5-4 and TRBJ2-1 provide the parts outside the CDR3, is ETGVTQSPTHLIKTRGQQVTLRCSSQSGHNTVSWYQQALGQGPQFIFQYYREEENGRGNFPPRFSGLQFPNYSSELNVNALELDDSALYLCASSSIGPKEQFFGPGTRLTVL.

The table lists this clone with a count of one. This sequence joins TRBV15 and TRBJ2-5; 11 bases align to TRBD2. Germline CDR1 LNHNV, CDR2 YYDKDF (reference sequence). The CDR3 runs to 17 residues. The trim removed 2 bases at V and 2 bases at J, leaving 7 bases unmatched. Here the CDR3 DNA reads TGTGCCACCAGCAGATTAAAGGGACTAGCGGCACAAGAGACCCAGTACTTC. Its protein product is CATSRLKGLAAQETQYF.

The chain joins TRBV7-9 to TRBJ1-1; no clear D. CDR3 size: 10 residues. V was shortened by 8 bases and J by 5 bases, with 6 bases between the two germline ends. CDR1 is SEHNR and CDR2 is FQNEAQ in the germline V gene (reference sequence). DNA of the CDR3: TGTGCCAGCCCCCGAACTGAAGCTTTCTTT. This encodes CASPRTEAFF.

The chain carries TRBV5-1 and TRBJ2-5; the D gene could be TRBD1 or TRBD2 (5 bases each). This CDR3 region has 14 residues. The V end lost 4 bases, the J end lost 4 bases, and 14 bases lay between the germline ends. The germline gives CDR1 SGHRS, CDR2 YFSETQ. In DNA form, the CDR3 reads TGCGCCAGCAGCCTAGCAGACAGCGGAGAGACCCAGTACTTC. Amino acids: CASSLADSGETQYF. Drawing the rest from reference TRBV5-1 and TRBJ2-5, the complete variable domain is KAGVTQTPRYLIKTRGQQVTLSCSPISGHRSVSWYQQTPGQGLQFLFEYFSETQRNKGNFPGRFSGRQFSNSRSEMNVSTLELGDSALYLCASSLADSGETQYFGPGTRLLVL.

This clone was observed a single time. The chain combines TRBV5-6 with TRBJ2-1; TRBD1 matches at 7 bases. The CDR3 is made up of 15 amino acids. In germline, CDR1 is SGHDT, CDR2 YYEEEE. The junction had 4 bases not matched to a gene; V was cut back by 4 bases and J by 0 bases. The CDR3 coding sequence is TGTGCCAGCAGCGCACAGGGGAGCTCCTACAATGAGCAGTTCTTC. Encoded protein: CASSAQGSSYNEQFF.

The rearrangement joins TRBV4-3 to TRBJ1-2; D possibly corresponds to TRBD1 (6 bases). Trimming removed 2 bases at V and 4 bases at J, with 17 bases between. The CDR3 is 16 amino acids. CDR1 and CDR2 from the germline V gene are LGHNA and YSLEER. The CDR3 here is CASSQLRQAAGYGYTF. CDR3 in DNA: TGCGCCAGCAGCCAACTGAGACAGGCCGCGGGCTATGGCTACACCTTC.

In this sample, this clone turned up once. The V and J genes are TRBV2 and TRBJ1-2; D not certain. Germline CDR1 is SNHLY and CDR2 is FYNNEI. The CDR3 is made up of 13 amino acids. V lost 5 bases and J lost 5, with 12 bases in between. DNA of the CDR3: TGTGCCAGCAGTCCCTCAGTAGAATATGGCTACACCTTC. This gives the protein CASSPSVEYGYTF.

To note about this clone: This CDR3 is also generated by other DNA sequences in the sample. CDR3 protein: CASRTSGSWYEQYF. Here the CDR3 DNA reads TGTGCCAGCAGGACTAGCGGGAGTTGGTACGAGCAGTACTTC. The genes are TRBV28 and TRBJ2-7; 12 bases line up with TRBD2. J gave up 4 bases and V 6 bases, and 4 bases lay outside the gene matches. Germline loops: CDR1 MDHEN, CDR2 SYDVKM. The CDR3 loop spans 14 amino acids.

CDR3 DNA: TGTGCCAGCAGCTTAGTGGGCTCCACTGAAGCTTTCTTT. Translating gives CASSLVGSTEAFF. The V call is TRBV7-2, the J call TRBJ1-1; D unresolved. The CDR3 runs 13 residues. Trimming shortened V by 1 base and J by 4 bases, and 7 bases separated the two germline ends. CDR1 is SGHTA, CDR2 FQGNSA, per germline.

J is TRBJ1-1 and V is TRBV6-5; maybe TRBD1 (6 bases). Trimming removed 2 bases at V and 4 bases at J, with 11 bases between. Per the germline V gene, CDR1 is MNHEY and CDR2 is SVGAGI. The CDR3 is made up of 14 amino acids. The CDR3 sequence is CASSYVRGSTEAFF. CDR3 in DNA: TGTGCCAGCAGTTACGTCAGGGGTAGCACTGAAGCTTTCTTT.

This chain joins TRBV6-1 and TRBJ2-5, with no clear D. The germline V gene encodes CDR1 MNHNS and CDR2 SASEGT. Trimming pared 6 bases from V and 5 bases from J, leaving 13 bases between. The CDR3 contains 13 residues. CDR3 sequence (DNA): TGTGCCAGCAGACGCGAGCTTGGGGAGACCCAGTACTTC. This codes for CASRRELGETQYF.

This clone occurred a few times. The chain recombines TRBV30 with TRBJ1-5; D is unresolved. The CDR3 loop spans 13 amino acids. CDR1 is GTSNPN and CDR2 is SVGIG in the germline V gene (reference sequence). V shed 0 bases and J shed 3 bases, with 6 bases lying between them. CDR3 region: CAWSVETNQPQHF. The CDR3 nucleotides are TGTGCCTGGAGTGTAGAAACCAATCAGCCCCAGCATTTT. Drawing the rest from reference TRBV30 and TRBJ1-5, the complete variable domain is SQTIHQWPATLVQPVGSPLSLECTVEGTSNPNLYWYRQAAGRGLQLLFYSVGIGQISSEVPQNLSASRPQDRQFILSSKKLLLSDSGFYLCAWSVETNQPQHFGDGTRLSIL.

To note about this clone: This specimen includes other DNA sequences encoding the same CDR3. The chain employs TRBV18 and TRBJ2-7; a possible D gene is TRBD1 (5 bases). CDR3 size: 14 residues. Germline V gene data show CDR1 as KGHSH and CDR2 as LQKENI. The ends were cut back, 0 bases at V and 4 bases at J, with 10 bases in the middle. The CDR3 DNA follows: TGTGCCAGCTCACCACCTGCAGGGTCATACGAGCAGTACTTC. Translation gives CASSPPAGSYEQYF.

The CDR3 DNA follows: TGTGCCAGCAGCTTAATGGTCACACCAGATACGCAGTATTTT. As protein: CASSLMVTPDTQYF. The chain is built from TRBV7-3 and TRBJ2-3; D ambiguous. Trimming cost V 1 base and J 4 bases, with 9 bases left between them. CDR1 and CDR2 (germline): SGHTA, FQGTGA. The CDR3 spans 14 residues. The whole variable domain, filled in from reference TRBV7-3 and TRBJ2-3, reads GAGVSQTPSNKVTEKGKYVELRCDPISGHTALYWYRQSLGQGPEFLIYFQGTGAADDSGLPNDRFFAVRPEGSVSTLKIQRTERGDSAVYLCASSLMVTPDTQYFGPGTRLTVL.